This TCR beta chain was documented in a study of molecular identifiers for immune sequencing clone quantification. Study findings and constraints: Sizes of clones that are highly expanded could be underestimated (if identical TCR molecules share a barcode). Detection of one spiked Jurkat cell's TCR RNA reportedly worked in one million naive cells.

MiXCR, applied by TCRdb to the PCR reads, yields one record per CDR3 protein. In the table there are hundreds of thousands of distinct CDR3 sequences, about 25% of which are singletons. This clonotype has a handful of counts. Its antigen is not identified. Libraries from naive CD8 cells were generated from roughly 18,000 to 920,000 sorted cells (with 10%, 30% or 50% RNA). A CD8+CD4-CCR7+CD45RA+ gate was used to sort naive CD8 T cells. This CDR3 has 14 amino acids. Deletions cut 5 bases from V and 0 bases from J, with 11 bases between. The germline CDR1 and CDR2 sequences are DFQATT and SNEGSKA (reference sequence).

The clonotype was recovered from a human donor in good health. Some libraries in this study had Jurkat cell RNA spiked in. The chain uses TRBV20-1 and TRBJ1-5; D is unresolved. The material sequenced was naive CD8+ T cells from blood, with Jurkat cell RNA spiked in. Subset indicated: FACS-sorted CD8+CD4-CCR7+CD45RA+ naive T cells. The CDR3 DNA reads TGCAGTGCTTATGACGGGAATAGCAATCAGCCCCAGCATTTT. Translation gives CSAYDGNSNQPQHF.